This T cell receptor beta chain comes out of a study of control samples from healthy donors and cancer patients. V lost 4 bases and J lost 1, with 14 bases in between. The CDR3 runs 15 residues. Germline V gene data show CDR1 as SGDLS and CDR2 as YYNGEE. TCRdb's copy holds only in-frame clones and misses some; the assay was immunoSEQ multiplex PCR. The data hold fewer than 80,000 clones, with nearly 90% observed a single time. This clonotype was obtained from a man aged 55-75 years with colorectal cancer. The rearrangement links TRBV9 to TRBJ1-1; tentative D call: TRBD1 (6 bases). Sequencing used PBMCs. CDR3: CASSPRGQGNTEAFF. Written as DNA, the CDR3 is TGTGCCAGCAGCCCCCGGGGGCAGGGGAACACTGAAGCTTTCTTT.